This TCR beta chain derives from a study of beta chain features in type 1 diabetes. Study-wide results and limits: The cDNA sequencing approach could over-represent high-TCR-expressing cells. Diminished insertions and augmented deletions at VDJ junctions characterized type 1 diabetes patients.

The CDR3 loop spans 16 amino acids. Per germline, CDR1 GTSNPN and CDR2 SVGIG (reference sequence). J gave up 0 bases and V 3 bases, and 8 bases lay outside the gene matches. Investigators reverse transcribed all isolated RNA, so they sequenced expressed TCRB transcripts. TCRdb's table, derived via immunoSEQ multiplex PCR, lists solely in-frame clones and lacks some. In the table there are more than 350,000 clones, over 9.5% of which are singletons. A note on this clone: Its antigen is currently unknown.

CD45RO/CCR7/CD25/CD127/CD95/CD27 sorting isolated CD4+ naive, central memory, regulatory and stem cell-like memory cells. Populations obtained by sorting all exceeded 95% purity. The source material was naive CD4+ T cells from blood. The source of this sequence is a woman between 18 and 29 years old in good health. J is TRBJ1-1 and V is TRBV30, with 9 nucleotides matching TRBD1. The CDR3 reads CAWRAIDRGMNTEAFF. In DNA form, the CDR3 reads TGTGCCTGGAGAGCCATCGACAGGGGGATGAACACTGAAGCTTTCTTT.